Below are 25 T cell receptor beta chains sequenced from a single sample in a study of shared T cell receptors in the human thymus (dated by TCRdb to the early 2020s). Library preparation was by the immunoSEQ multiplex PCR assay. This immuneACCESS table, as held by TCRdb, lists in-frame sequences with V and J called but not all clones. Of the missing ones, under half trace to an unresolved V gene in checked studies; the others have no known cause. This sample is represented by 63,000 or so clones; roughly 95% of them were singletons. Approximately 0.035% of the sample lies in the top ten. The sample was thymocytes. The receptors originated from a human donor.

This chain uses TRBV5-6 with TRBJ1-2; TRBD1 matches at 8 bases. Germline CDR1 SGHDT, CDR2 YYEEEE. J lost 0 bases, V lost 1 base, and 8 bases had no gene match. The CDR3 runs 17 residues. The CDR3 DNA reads TGTGCCAGCAGCTTGACCGGGACAGGACTAACTAACTATGGCTACACCTTC. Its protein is CASSLTGTGLTNYGYTF.

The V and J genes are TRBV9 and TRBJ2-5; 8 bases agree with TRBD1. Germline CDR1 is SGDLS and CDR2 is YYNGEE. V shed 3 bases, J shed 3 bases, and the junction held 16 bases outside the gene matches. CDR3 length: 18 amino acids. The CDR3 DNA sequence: TGTGCCAGCAGCGCCTACCCCCCCTCGGACAGGGAAGAAGAGACCCAGTACTTC. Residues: CASSAYPPSDREEETQYF.

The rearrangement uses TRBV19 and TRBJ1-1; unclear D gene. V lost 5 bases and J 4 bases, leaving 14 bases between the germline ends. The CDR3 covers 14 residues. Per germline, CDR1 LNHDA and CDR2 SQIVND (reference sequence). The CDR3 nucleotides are TGTGCCAGTAGTTCCTTTACCCCACCCACTGAAGCTTTCTTT. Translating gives CASSSFTPPTEAFF. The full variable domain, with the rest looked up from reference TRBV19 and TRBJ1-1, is DGGITQSPKYLFRKEGQNVTLSCEQNLNHDAMYWYRQDPGQGLRLIYYSQIVNDFQKGDIAEGYSVSREKKESFPLTVTSAQKNPTAFYLCASSSFTPPTEAFFGQGTRLTVV.

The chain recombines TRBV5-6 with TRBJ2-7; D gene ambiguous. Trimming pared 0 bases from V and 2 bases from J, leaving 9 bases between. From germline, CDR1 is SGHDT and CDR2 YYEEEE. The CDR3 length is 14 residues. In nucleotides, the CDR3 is TGTGCCAGCAGCTTGGCCATAGGCACCTACGAGCAGTACTTC. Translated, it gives CASSLAIGTYEQYF. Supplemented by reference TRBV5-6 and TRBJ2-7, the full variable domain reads DAGVTQSPTHLIKTRGQQVTLRCSPKSGHDTVSWYQQALGQGPQFIFQYYEEEERQRGNFPDRFSGHQFPNYSSELNVNALLLGDSALYLCASSLAIGTYEQYFGPGTRLTVT.

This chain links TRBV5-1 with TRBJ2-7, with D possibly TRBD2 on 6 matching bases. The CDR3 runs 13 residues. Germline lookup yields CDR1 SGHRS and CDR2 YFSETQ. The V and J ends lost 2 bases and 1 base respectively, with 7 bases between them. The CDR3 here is CASSFGSSYEQYF. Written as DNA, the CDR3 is TGCGCCAGCAGCTTCGGGAGTTCCTACGAGCAGTACTTC. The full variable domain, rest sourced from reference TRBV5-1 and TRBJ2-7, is KAGVTQTPRYLIKTRGQQVTLSCSPISGHRSVSWYQQTPGQGLQFLFEYFSETQRNKGNFPGRFSGRQFSNSRSEMNVSTLELGDSALYLCASSFGSSYEQYFGPGTRLTVT.

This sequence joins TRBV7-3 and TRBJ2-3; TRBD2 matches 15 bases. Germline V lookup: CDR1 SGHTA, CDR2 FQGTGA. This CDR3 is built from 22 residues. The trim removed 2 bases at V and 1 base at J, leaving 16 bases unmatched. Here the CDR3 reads CASSLGGGLAGGTYRRTDTQYF. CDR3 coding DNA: TGTGCCAGCAGCTTAGGAGGAGGACTAGCGGGGGGGACTTATCGTCGCACAGATACGCAGTATTTT.

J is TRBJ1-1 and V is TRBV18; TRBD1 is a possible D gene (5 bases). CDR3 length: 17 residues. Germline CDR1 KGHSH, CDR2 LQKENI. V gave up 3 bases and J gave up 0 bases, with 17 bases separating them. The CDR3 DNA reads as TGTGCCAGCTCACCGCCGGGGGAAAGCAGTCTGAACACTGAAGCTTTCTTT. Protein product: CASSPPGESSLNTEAFF.

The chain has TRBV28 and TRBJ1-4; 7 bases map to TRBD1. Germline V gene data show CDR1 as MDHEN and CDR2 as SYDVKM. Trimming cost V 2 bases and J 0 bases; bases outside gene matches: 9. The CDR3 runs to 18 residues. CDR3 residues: CASSLDRDRQSTNEKLFF. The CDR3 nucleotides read TGTGCCAGCAGTTTAGACCGGGACAGACAATCAACTAATGAAAAACTGTTTTTT.

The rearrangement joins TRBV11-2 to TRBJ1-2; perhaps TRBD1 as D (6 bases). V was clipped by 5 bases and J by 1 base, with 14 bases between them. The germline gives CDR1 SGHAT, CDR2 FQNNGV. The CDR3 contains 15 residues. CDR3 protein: CASSTGQNDNYGYTF. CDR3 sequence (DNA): TGTGCCAGCAGCACTGGACAGAACGATAACTATGGCTACACCTTC.

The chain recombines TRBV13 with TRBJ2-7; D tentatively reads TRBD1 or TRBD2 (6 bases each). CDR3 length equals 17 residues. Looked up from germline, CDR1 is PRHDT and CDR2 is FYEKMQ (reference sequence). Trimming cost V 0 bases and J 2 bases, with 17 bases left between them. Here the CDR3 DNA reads TGTGCCAGCAGCTTAGGATTCGTCTGGAGGGGGGCCTACGAGCAGTACTTC. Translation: CASSLGFVWRGAYEQYF.

The chain's CDR3 is CASSLAQGGNGNQPQHF. The CDR3 region has the DNA TGTGCCAGCAGCTTAGCGCAGGGGGGAAACGGCAATCAGCCCCAGCATTTT. This chain links TRBV7-2 with TRBJ1-5; the match to TRBD1 covers 7 bases. This CDR3 has 17 residues. Germline CDR1 SGHTA, CDR2 FQGNSA. V lost 0 bases and J lost 2; bases outside the gene matches: 7. Together with reference TRBV7-2 and TRBJ1-5, the CDR3 gives the full variable domain: GAGVSQSPSNKVTEKGKDVELRCDPISGHTALYWYRQSLGQGLEFLIYFQGNSAPDKSGLPSDRFSAERTGGSVSTLTIQRTQQEDSAVYLCASSLAQGGNGNQPQHFGDGTRLSIL.

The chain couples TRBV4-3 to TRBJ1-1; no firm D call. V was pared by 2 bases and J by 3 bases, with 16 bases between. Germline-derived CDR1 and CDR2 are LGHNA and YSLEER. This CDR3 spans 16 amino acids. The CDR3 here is CASSQFLVAEDTEAFF. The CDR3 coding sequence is TGCGCCAGCAGCCAATTTTTGGTGGCCGAGGACACTGAAGCTTTCTTT.

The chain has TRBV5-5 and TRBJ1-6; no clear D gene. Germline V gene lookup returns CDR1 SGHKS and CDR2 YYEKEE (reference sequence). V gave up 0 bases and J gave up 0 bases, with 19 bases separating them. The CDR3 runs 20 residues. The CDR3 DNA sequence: TGTGCCAGCAGCTTGGCGAGGACCGGAGCTACAAGCTCCTATAATTCACCCCTCCACTTT. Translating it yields CASSLARTGATSSYNSPLHF.

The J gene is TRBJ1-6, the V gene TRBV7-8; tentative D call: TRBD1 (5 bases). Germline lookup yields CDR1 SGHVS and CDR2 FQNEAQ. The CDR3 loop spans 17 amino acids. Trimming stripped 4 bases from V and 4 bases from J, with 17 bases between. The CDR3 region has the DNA TGTGCCAGCAGCTCTCCGGGGCAGGGAGATTATAATTCACCCCTCCACTTT. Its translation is CASSSPGQGDYNSPLHF.

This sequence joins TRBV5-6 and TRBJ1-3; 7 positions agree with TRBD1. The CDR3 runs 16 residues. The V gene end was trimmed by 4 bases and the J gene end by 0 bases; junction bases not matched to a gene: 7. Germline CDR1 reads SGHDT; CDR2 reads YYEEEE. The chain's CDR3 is CASSNQGGGSGNTIYF. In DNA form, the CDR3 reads TGTGCCAGCAGCAACCAGGGGGGAGGCTCTGGAAACACCATATATTTT.

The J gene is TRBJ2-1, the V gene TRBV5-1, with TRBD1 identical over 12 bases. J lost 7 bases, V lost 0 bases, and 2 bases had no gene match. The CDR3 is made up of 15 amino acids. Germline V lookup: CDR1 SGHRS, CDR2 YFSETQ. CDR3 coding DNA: TGCGCCAGCAGCTTGGGGGACAGGGGGCATAATGAGCAGTTCTTC. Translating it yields CASSLGDRGHNEQFF.

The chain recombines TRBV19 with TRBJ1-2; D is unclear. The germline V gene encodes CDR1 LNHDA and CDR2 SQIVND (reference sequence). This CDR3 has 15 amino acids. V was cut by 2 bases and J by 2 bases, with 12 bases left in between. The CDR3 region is CASSIIGVPNYGYTF. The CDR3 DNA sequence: TGTGCCAGTAGTATAATTGGGGTCCCCAACTATGGCTACACCTTC.

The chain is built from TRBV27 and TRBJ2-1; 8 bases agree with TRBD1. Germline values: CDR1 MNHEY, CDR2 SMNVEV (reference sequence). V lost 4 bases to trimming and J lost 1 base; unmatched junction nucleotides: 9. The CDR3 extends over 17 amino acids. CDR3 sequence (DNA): TGTGCCAGCAGTTCCCTCGGACAGGGAGGATCCTACAATGAGCAGTTCTTC. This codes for CASSSLGQGGSYNEQFF.

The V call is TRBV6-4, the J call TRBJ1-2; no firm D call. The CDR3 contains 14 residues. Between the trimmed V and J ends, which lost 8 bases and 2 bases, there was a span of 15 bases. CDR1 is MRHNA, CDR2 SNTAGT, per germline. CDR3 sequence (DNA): TGTGCCAGCGGAAGGACGGACGGGAACTATGGCTACACCTTC. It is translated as CASGRTDGNYGYTF.

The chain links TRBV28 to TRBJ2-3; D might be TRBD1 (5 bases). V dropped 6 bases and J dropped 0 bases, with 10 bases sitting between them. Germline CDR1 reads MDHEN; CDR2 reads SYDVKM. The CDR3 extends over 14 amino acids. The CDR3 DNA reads TGTGCCAGCAGAGGGCAGGGCAGCACAGATACGCAGTATTTT. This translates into CASRGQGSTDTQYF.

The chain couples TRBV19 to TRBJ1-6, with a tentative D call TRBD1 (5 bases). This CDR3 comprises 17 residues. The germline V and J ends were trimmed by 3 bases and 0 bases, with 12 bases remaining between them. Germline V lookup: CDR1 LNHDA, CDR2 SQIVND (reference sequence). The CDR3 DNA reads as TGTGCCAGTAGTATCCCTCCAGGGAGCTCCTATAATTCACCCCTCCACTTT. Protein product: CASSIPPGSSYNSPLHF.

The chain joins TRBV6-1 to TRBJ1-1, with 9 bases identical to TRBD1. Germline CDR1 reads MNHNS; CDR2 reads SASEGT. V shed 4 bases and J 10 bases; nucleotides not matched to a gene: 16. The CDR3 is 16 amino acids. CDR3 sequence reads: CASSASGQGTDRGAFF. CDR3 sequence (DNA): TGTGCCAGCAGTGCATCGGGACAGGGAACAGACCGGGGAGCTTTCTTT.

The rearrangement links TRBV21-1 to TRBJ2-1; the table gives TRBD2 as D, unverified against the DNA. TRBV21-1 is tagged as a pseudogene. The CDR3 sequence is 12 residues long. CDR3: CASSSGPGEQFF. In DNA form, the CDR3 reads TGTGCCAGCAGCAGTGGGCCGGGAGAGCAGTTCTTC.

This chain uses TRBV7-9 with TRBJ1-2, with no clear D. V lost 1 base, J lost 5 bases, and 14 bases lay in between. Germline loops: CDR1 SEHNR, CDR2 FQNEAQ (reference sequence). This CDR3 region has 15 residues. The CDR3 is CASSLGLDGAYGYTF. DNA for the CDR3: TGTGCCAGCAGCTTAGGCTTGGACGGCGCGTATGGCTACACCTTC.

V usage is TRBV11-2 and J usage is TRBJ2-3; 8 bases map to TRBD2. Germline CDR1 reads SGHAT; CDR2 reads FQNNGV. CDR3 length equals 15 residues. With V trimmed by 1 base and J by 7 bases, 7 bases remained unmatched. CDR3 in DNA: TGTGCCAGCAGCTTAGCCAGCGGGGGTTCAAATACGCAGTATTTT. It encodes CASSLASGGSNTQYF.